This T cell receptor beta chain was observed in a study of post-analysis software for immune sequencing data (dated by TCRdb to the mid-2010s). Some background on the complete study: Disease courses on record covered relapsing-remitting, secondary progressive and progressive-relapsing multiple sclerosis, though some patients had no subtype annotation. The patient repertoires were compared against fewer than twelve previously published healthy control repertoires obtained from donors aged about 6 to 26 years. A subset of samples was prepared in parallel using single-end sample barcoding, then pooled and co-amplified after Illumina adapter ligation. Results and caveats for the whole study, not just this receptor: Normalized Chao1 diversity was significantly lower in multiple sclerosis patients than controls, suggesting substantial peripheral T-cell clonal expansion. Direct clustering with F measure showed strong co-clustering of samples prepared in the same batch, prompting a batch-effect correction. Significantly higher frequencies in patients than in controls were found for roughly five TRBV segments, including TRBV5-6, TRBV5-1 and TRBV20-1. The multiple sclerosis patient group was slightly younger than the control group.

This clonotype was observed a few times. Its antigen remains unidentified. This sequence may be a read error, since a much larger clone differs from it by one base. Libraries were prepared through PCR. Instrument on record: Illumina HiSeq 2500. Unique molecular identifiers were incorporated into TCR beta cDNA libraries to reduce PCR and sequencing biases. Roughly 0.5 million cDNA molecules were obtained per 1 to 10 million input T cells, so each molecule approximated one T cell. The patient libraries were prepared and sequenced using the same protocol as the earlier healthy control dataset. Within a given batch, samples were prepared together, multiplexed and sequenced on the same HiSeq lane. The authors' pipeline ran thus. Raw barcoded reads were processed with MIGEC, discarding single-read molecular identifier groups before consensus assembly and CDR3 extraction. VDJtools was used for post-analysis of the clonotype tables, with diversity normalized by down-sampling every dataset to the smallest sample size. Repertoire overlap clustering matched CDR3 amino acid but not nucleotide sequences to correct batch-related cross-sample contamination. TCRdb reprocessed the public reads (quality trimming at Q25 with fastp, clone calling with MiXCR) and kept in-frame beta chains. Duplicate CDR3 protein sequences are folded into a single record with the most common DNA and genes. The V and J calls follow TCRdb's processing rather than the paper's. For this sample there are about 260,000 distinct CDR3 sequences; approximately 34% appear just once. The leading ten clones occupy around 4.8% of the sample.

The CDR3 sequence holds 13 residues, the cysteine and phenylalanine included. The read is trimmed to its CDR3 DNA, 39 bases read in frame from base 1. Sequences KGHSH (CDR1) and LQKENI (CDR2) are obtained from the germline V gene. To demonstrate the VDJtools post-analysis software, TCR beta repertoires were profiled from the peripheral blood of 10 to 15 young patients with multiple sclerosis. The patients with multiple sclerosis were children and adolescents between roughly 6 and 15 years of age. Recombination connected TRBV18 to TRBJ1-2; TRBD1 is a weak D gene call, 5 bases matching. The TCR sequence derives from a girl between 5 and 17 years old with multiple sclerosis. Sequencing was performed on blood. The DNA is TGTGCCAGCTCACCGGACATGGTCGATGGCTGCACCTTC. It is translated as CASSPDMVDGCTF.